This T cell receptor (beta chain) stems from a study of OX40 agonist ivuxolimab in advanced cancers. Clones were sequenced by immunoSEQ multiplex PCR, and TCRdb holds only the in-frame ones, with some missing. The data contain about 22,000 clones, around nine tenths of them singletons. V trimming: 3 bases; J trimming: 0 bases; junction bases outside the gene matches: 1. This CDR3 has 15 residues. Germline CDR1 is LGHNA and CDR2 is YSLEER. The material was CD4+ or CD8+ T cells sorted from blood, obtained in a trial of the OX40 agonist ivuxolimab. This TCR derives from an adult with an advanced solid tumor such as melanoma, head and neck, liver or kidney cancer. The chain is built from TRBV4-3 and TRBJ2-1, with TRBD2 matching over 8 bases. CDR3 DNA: TGCGCCAGCAGCCAGCGGGAGGACTCCTACAATGAGCAGTTCTTC. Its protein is CASSQREDSYNEQFF.